This entry lists 9 T cell receptor beta chains sequenced from one sample in a study of blood T cell repertoires in COVID-19. This table comes from immunoSEQ multiplex PCR, and its TCRdb copy is limited to in-frame clones, with some not included. The sample lists 40,000 to 45,000 clones, under 90% occurring once. The sample taken for sequencing was peripheral blood. The receptor set was obtained from a middle-aged man with active COVID-19.

The chain employs TRBV13 and TRBJ2-3, with TRBD2 as a possible D gene (5 bases). Germline V lookup: CDR1 PRHDT, CDR2 FYEKMQ (reference sequence). V was pared by 5 bases and J by 4 bases, with 13 bases between. This CDR3 is built from 14 residues. The CDR3 here is CASSPREGPDTQYF. The DNA of the CDR3 is TGTGCCAGCAGCCCGCGAGAGGGCCCAGATACGCAGTATTTT.

The CDR3 reads CASSLSAGAWFNEQFF. CDR3 DNA: TGTGCCAGCAGTTTATCGGCGGGAGCTTGGTTCAATGAGCAGTTCTTC. V is TRBV28 and J is TRBJ2-1, with 7 bases that match TRBD2. The J segment lost 6 bases and the V segment lost 1 base, leaving 9 bases of the junction unmatched. Germline V gene lookup returns CDR1 MDHEN and CDR2 SYDVKM. CDR3 length: 16 residues.

This clone was counted a few times. The chain combines TRBV21-1 with TRBJ2-3; the table's TRBD1 call for D was not verified on the DNA. TRBV21-1 constitutes a pseudogene. This CDR3 comprises 17 residues. The CDR3 region has the DNA TGTGCCAGCGGCACCAGGGGAATGGGGCCTAGGGCCAATACGCAGTATTTT. Translating it yields CASGTRGMGPRANTQYF.

This clone was observed a few times. As DNA, the CDR3 is TGTGCCAGCAACCCCTGGGGGGGGAACACTGAAGCTTTCTTT. It yields the protein CASNPWGGNTEAFF. The V call is TRBV5-6, the J call TRBJ1-1, with a weak D call TRBD1 (5 bases). V gave up 6 bases and J gave up 1 base, with 13 bases separating them. The CDR3 spans 14 residues. The germline CDR1 and CDR2 sequences are SGHDT and YYEEEE.

The chain couples TRBV28 to TRBJ2-7, with TRBD1 matching over 10 bases. Germline CDR1 is MDHEN and CDR2 is SYDVKM. The CDR3 has 15 residues. With V trimmed by 2 bases and J by 4 bases, 5 bases remained unmatched. This CDR3 reads CASSLRDRGKYEQYF. The CDR3 DNA is TGTGCCAGCAGTTTACGGGACAGGGGAAAATACGAGCAGTACTTC.

The gene calls are TRBV24-1 and TRBJ2-7, with a possible D match to TRBD2 (6 bases). CDR1 is KGHDR and CDR2 is SFDVKD in the germline V gene. Trimming took 4 bases from V and 6 from J, leaving 12 bases between them. The CDR3 is made up of 13 amino acids. This chain's CDR3 is CATSDLTSGEQYF. In nucleotides, the CDR3 is TGTGCCACCAGTGACTTGACTAGTGGCGAGCAGTACTTC.

This rearrangement joins TRBV5-8 to TRBJ1-4; 9 nucleotides align to TRBD1. Losses at the gene ends were 2 bases for V and 5 bases for J; bases not matched to a gene: 1. Germline V gives CDR1 SGHTS, CDR2 YDEGEE. The CDR3 extends over 14 amino acids. CDR3 in amino acids: CASSFGQGNEKLFF. In DNA, the CDR3 is TGTGCCAGCAGCTTCGGACAGGGGAATGAAAAACTGTTTTTT.

The chain carries TRBV29-1 and TRBJ2-1, with 8 bases lining up with TRBD2. CDR3 size: 16 residues. With 6 bases clipped from V and 4 bases from J, the junction kept 14 bases outside the gene matches. Germline lookup yields CDR1 SQVTM and CDR2 ANQGSEA. In nucleotides, the CDR3 is TGCAGCGTGGCGGCCAGCGGGAGTAATGCGTACAATGAGCAGTTCTTC. This sequence encodes CSVAASGSNAYNEQFF.

The chain has TRBV24-1 and TRBJ2-3; 7 positions agree with TRBD1. The junction had 9 bases not matched to a gene; V was cut back by 4 bases and J by 3 bases. In germline, CDR1 is KGHDR, CDR2 SFDVKD. The CDR3 covers 16 residues. The DNA of the CDR3 is TGTGCCACCAGTGACCAACTTACAGGGGATACAGATACGCAGTATTTT. Its translation: CATSDQLTGDTDTQYF.